The 23 T cell receptor beta chains below were found in one sample sequenced in a study of T cell responses to AZD1222 COVID-19 vaccine. Produced via immunoSEQ multiplex PCR; TCRdb's table is partial and in-frame only. The repertoire holds more than 140,000 clones, with approximately 88% as singletons. The input for sequencing was peripheral blood, taken on day 0 of AZD1222 vaccination. These receptors all stem from an adult in good health.

The chain combines TRBV5-4 with TRBJ2-2, with D unclear. Trimming took off 0 bases at V and 5 bases at J, with 5 bases between the two ends. The CDR3 runs to 13 residues. The V gene's germline CDR1 is SGHNT and CDR2 YYREEE (reference sequence). The CDR3 DNA is TGTGCCAGCAGCTTGGCCTCGACCGGGGAGCTGTTTTTT. As protein: CASSLASTGELFF.

V gene TRBV2 combines with J gene TRBJ1-1, with D uncertain. The CDR3 covers 13 residues. V was trimmed by 1 base and J by 7 bases, leaving 10 bases between them. From germline, CDR1 is SNHLY and CDR2 FYNNEI. Written as DNA, the CDR3 is TGTGCCAGCAGTGAAGGGGCCCTCATTGAAGCTTTCTTT. Its protein is CASSEGALIEAFF.

The chain links TRBV7-9 to TRBJ1-5; D gene unclear. Germline V gives CDR1 SEHNR, CDR2 FQNEAQ (reference sequence). V lost 1 base to trimming and J lost 9 bases, with 7 bases between them. The CDR3 totals 12 residues. The CDR3 spells CASSLVGSPQHF. CDR3 DNA sequence: TGTGCCAGCAGCTTAGTGGGGTCGCCCCAGCATTTT. The full variable domain, rest sourced from reference TRBV7-9 and TRBJ1-5, is DTGVSQNPRHKITKRGQNVTFRCDPISEHNRLYWYRQTLGQGPEFLTYFQNEAQLEKSRLLSDRFSAERPKGSFSTLEIQRTEQGDSAMYLCASSLVGSPQHFGDGTRLSIL.

The chain combines TRBV6-5 with TRBJ2-7; D ambiguous. Germline V gives CDR1 MNHEY, CDR2 SVGAGI. This CDR3 spans 13 amino acids. Trimming removed 6 bases at V and 3 bases at J, with 12 bases between. The CDR3 DNA sequence: TGTGCCAGCAGGAAGACTGGCCACTACGAGCAGTACTTC. It yields the protein CASRKTGHYEQYF.

V and J are TRBV14 and TRBJ1-1; TRBD1 might be the D (5 bases). The CDR3 is 14 amino acids. Germline V lookup: CDR1 SGHDN, CDR2 FVKESK. The V end lost 7 bases, the J end lost 0 bases, and 12 bases lay between the germline ends. CDR3 nucleotides: TGTGCCAGCAAGCCGGGACGGGTGAACACTGAAGCTTTCTTT. Its protein is CASKPGRVNTEAFF. Variable domain in full (rest from reference TRBV14 and TRBJ1-1): EAGVTQFPSHSVIEKGQTVTLRCDPISGHDNLYWYRRVMGKEIKFLLHFVKESKQDESGMPNNRFLAERTGGTYSTLKVQPAELEDSGVYFCASKPGRVNTEAFFGQGTRLTVV.

The J gene is TRBJ2-5, the V gene TRBV7-9; 15 bases map to TRBD2. The germline CDR1 and CDR2 sequences are SEHNR and FQNEAQ (reference sequence). The V gene end was trimmed by 0 bases and the J gene end by 4 bases; junction bases not matched to a gene: 3. This CDR3 is built from 17 residues. The CDR3 sequence is CASSLAGLAGGGETQYF. DNA of the CDR3: TGTGCCAGCAGCTTAGCGGGACTAGCGGGAGGCGGAGAGACCCAGTACTTC. The full variable domain, completed using reference TRBV7-9 and TRBJ2-5, is DTGVSQNPRHKITKRGQNVTFRCDPISEHNRLYWYRQTLGQGPEFLTYFQNEAQLEKSRLLSDRFSAERPKGSFSTLEIQRTEQGDSAMYLCASSLAGLAGGGETQYFGPGTRLLVL.

This rearrangement joins TRBV5-6 to TRBJ2-7; 10 bases map to TRBD2. After removal of 2 bases from V and 9 bases from J, the junction contained 5 bases not matched to a gene. Germline V gives CDR1 SGHDT, CDR2 YYEEEE. The CDR3 totals 13 residues. The CDR3 is CASSLAGGFRQYF. The CDR3 DNA follows: TGTGCCAGCAGCTTAGCGGGAGGGTTCCGGCAGTACTTC.

The sample holds a few counts of this clone. V is TRBV27 and J is TRBJ1-5; 7 bases agree with TRBD1. The CDR3 extends over 15 amino acids. CDR1 and CDR2 (germline): MNHEY, SMNVEV (reference sequence). Trimming took 8 bases from V and 5 from J; bases not matched to a gene: 12. CDR3 in amino acids: CASFPLNRGDQPQHF. The CDR3 nucleotides read TGTGCCAGCTTCCCCCTTAACAGGGGAGATCAGCCCCAGCATTTT.

This clone has a single count. The V call is TRBV9, the J call TRBJ2-1; D gene unclear. Germline lookup yields CDR1 SGDLS and CDR2 YYNGEE. The germline V and J ends were trimmed by 0 bases and 9 bases, with 19 bases remaining between them. The CDR3 spans 16 residues. The CDR3 DNA sequence: TGTGCCAGCAGCGTAGTACCCGTCGGAGTGCTGGCTGAGCAGTTCTTC. Protein: CASSVVPVGVLAEQFF.

The chain combines TRBV6-5 with TRBJ2-5; 7 bases are a match to TRBD1. This CDR3 has 16 residues. With V trimmed by 2 bases and J by 4 bases, 10 bases remained unmatched. Germline V gene sequence: CDR1 MNHEY, CDR2 SVGAGI. CDR3 coding DNA: TGTGCCAGCAGTTACGGACCGGGACAGAGCCGAGAGACCCAGTACTTC. Protein: CASSYGPGQSRETQYF.

The chain employs TRBV10-3 and TRBJ2-5, with 7 bases fitting TRBD2. The trim removed 6 bases at V and 10 bases at J, leaving 14 bases unmatched. CDR1 ENHRY and CDR2 SYGVKD come from the germline V gene. There are 14 residues in the CDR3. The CDR3 here is CAISGGEGIADQYF. For the CDR3, the DNA is TGTGCCATCAGCGGCGGGGAGGGGATAGCGGACCAGTACTTC.

The rearrangement joins TRBV12-3 or TRBV12-4 to TRBJ2-7; D gene unclear. The V gene lost 3 bases and the J gene lost 3 bases, with 6 bases spanning the gap. The CDR3 sequence is 12 residues long. Here the CDR3 reads CASSLNGYEQYF. The DNA of the CDR3 is TGTGCCAGCAGTTTGAACGGCTACGAGCAGTACTTC.

The gene calls are TRBV7-8 and TRBJ1-2; 7 bases are shared with TRBD1. The germline V gene encodes CDR1 SGHVS and CDR2 FQNEAQ. V was pared by 7 bases and J by 5 bases, with 4 bases of the junction left unmatched. The CDR3 runs 12 residues. The CDR3: CASTDRAYGYTF. In nucleotides, the CDR3 is TGTGCCAGCACTGACAGGGCGTATGGCTACACCTTC.

The rearrangement uses TRBV7-8 and TRBJ2-1; D is possibly TRBD2 (5 bases). CDR3 size: 13 residues. V gave up 4 bases and J gave up 7 bases, with 11 bases separating them. Germline V lookup: CDR1 SGHVS, CDR2 FQNEAQ. CDR3 loop: CASSSPPGNEQFF. CDR3 DNA sequence: TGTGCCAGCAGCTCCCCGCCGGGGAATGAGCAGTTCTTC.

The chain is built from TRBV3-1 (or the pseudogene TRBV3-2) and TRBJ2-3; 7 bases match TRBD2. This CDR3 region has 13 residues. V shed 3 bases, J shed 8 bases, and the junction held 5 bases outside the gene matches. Germline CDR1 is LGHDT and CDR2 is YNNKEL (reference sequence). The CDR3 loop reads CASSQETSRTQYF. The DNA of the CDR3 is TGTGCCAGCAGCCAGGAGACTAGCCGTACGCAGTATTTT.

The V gene is TRBV27, the J gene TRBJ2-3; no firm D call. The CDR3 sequence is 16 residues long. In germline, CDR1 is MNHEY, CDR2 SMNVEV (reference sequence). The V end was cut by 4 bases, the J end by 2 bases, with 16 bases between. CDR3: CASSYLGEQYTDTQYF. The DNA for the CDR3 is TGTGCCAGCAGTTACCTAGGCGAACAGTACACAGATACGCAGTATTTT.

This chain uses TRBV4-3 with TRBJ1-3; TRBD1 aligns across 7 bases. The CDR3 consists of 17 residues. Germline V gene sequence: CDR1 LGHNA, CDR2 YSLEER. V lost 0 bases to trimming and J lost 2 bases; unmatched junction nucleotides: 7. The CDR3 sequence is CASSQDLGQGAGNTIYF. In DNA form, the CDR3 reads TGCGCCAGCAGCCAAGATCTAGGGCAGGGGGCTGGAAACACCATATATTTT.

This clone was detected once. V usage is TRBV12-5 and J usage is TRBJ1-5; perhaps TRBD1 as D (5 bases). CDR1 is LGHNT, CDR2 FRNRAP, per germline. The CDR3 runs 12 residues. Trimming removed 5 bases at V and 11 bases at J, with 13 bases between. The DNA for the CDR3 is TGTGCTAGTGGTGAAGGGGTGATAGCCCAGCATTTT. Its protein is CASGEGVIAQHF.

The V call is TRBV7-6, the J call TRBJ1-1; D is uncertain. The CDR3 spans 14 residues. Germline CDR1 and CDR2: SGHVS and FNYEAQ. Trimming took 0 bases from V and 4 from J, leaving 9 bases between them. DNA for the CDR3: TGTGCCAGCAGCTTAGCCCCGGGGAGCACTGAAGCTTTCTTT. It is translated as CASSLAPGSTEAFF.

V is TRBV2 and J is TRBJ1-1; no clear D. Trimming removed 6 bases from V and 4 bases from J, with 12 bases in between. This CDR3 is built from 13 residues. Germline CDR1 SNHLY, CDR2 FYNNEI. The CDR3 DNA reads TGTGCCAGCAGCGCGTGGCGGGGCACTGAAGCTTTCTTT. Residues: CASSAWRGTEAFF. The complete variable domain, with remaining parts taken from reference TRBV2 and TRBJ1-1, reads EPEVTQTPSHQVTQMGQEVILRCVPISNHLYFYWYRQILGQKVEFLVSFYNNEISEKSEIFDDQFSVERPDGSNFTLKIRSTKLEDSAMYFCASSAWRGTEAFFGQGTRLTVV.

The V gene is TRBV3-1 (or the pseudogene TRBV3-2), the J gene TRBJ2-7; TRBD1 aligns across 7 bases. The V segment lost 3 bases and the J segment 6 bases; nucleotides outside the gene matches: 5. This CDR3 region has 13 residues. CDR1 is LGHDT and CDR2 is YNNKEL in the germline V gene (reference sequence). CDR3 residues: CASSQQTGTEQYF. In DNA, the CDR3 is TGTGCCAGCAGCCAGCAGACAGGGACCGAGCAGTACTTC.

This rearrangement joins TRBV25-1 to TRBJ1-2; D may be TRBD1 (6 bases). The germline V and J ends were trimmed by 6 bases and 6 bases, with 11 bases remaining between them. The CDR3 covers 12 residues. The germline V gene encodes CDR1 MGHDK and CDR2 SYGVNS. This chain's CDR3 is CASRGARDGYTF. In DNA, the CDR3 is TGTGCCAGCAGGGGGGCTCGCGATGGCTACACCTTC.

This sequence joins TRBV7-3 and TRBJ2-1; D gene ambiguous. The CDR3 is 14 amino acids. CDR1 and CDR2 from the germline V gene are SGHTA and FQGTGA. Trimming removed 3 bases at V and 4 bases at J, with 10 bases between. The CDR3 region is CASSLQNSYNEQFF. The CDR3 coding sequence is TGTGCCAGCAGCTTGCAGAATAGTTACAATGAGCAGTTCTTC. The whole variable domain, filled in from reference TRBV7-3 and TRBJ2-1, reads GAGVSQTPSNKVTEKGKYVELRCDPISGHTALYWYRQSLGQGPEFLIYFQGTGAADDSGLPNDRFFAVRPEGSVSTLKIQRTERGDSAVYLCASSLQNSYNEQFFGPGTRLTVL.